This T cell receptor (beta chain) derives from a study of Tregs in tolerant kidney transplant recipients. Unstimulated regulatory T cells (CD4+CD25+CD127-), CD4+CD25- non-regulatory cells, CD4 and CD8 cells were FACS-sorted from thawed PBMCs. About this clone itself: Its specificity is not known.

Sequencing used immunoSEQ multiplex PCR; TCRdb keeps in-frame clones, though not all of them. Among tens of thousands of clones, 84% were seen once, and the ten largest hold roughly 4%. CDR1 and CDR2 (germline): SGHNT, YENEEA. The germline V and J ends were trimmed by 0 bases and 5 bases, with 8 bases remaining between them. CDR3 length: 14 amino acids. Study-level points and caveats: Expanding Tregs on activated donor B cells appeared to best identify donor-specific TCRbeta clones. Findings come from small patient numbers and require larger validation.

The receptor comes from a human donor in good health. The rearrangement joins TRBV11-3 to TRBJ2-1; no definite D call. Sequenced material: CD4+ T cells from blood. DNA of the CDR3: TGTGCCAGCAGCTTAGATTCTAGAAACAATGAGCAGTTCTTC. Translating it yields CASSLDSRNNEQFF.